The clone carrying this TCR beta chain showed up just a few times. Antigen: not known. Possible read error: a much larger clone is one base away. Germline V lookup: CDR1 SEHNR, CDR2 FQNEAQ (reference sequence). There are 16 residues in the CDR3. Axillary draining lymph nodes of breast cancer patients supplied the node samples. The data derive from a study of breast tumors, draining lymph nodes, adjacent tissues. A single record per CDR3 protein comes from TCRdb applying MiXCR to the multiplex PCR reads. This sample carries approximately 210,000 distinct CDR3 sequences, under 35% of them seen once, and the ten largest clones take 3.6%. Study observations and caveats: Tumor T cell lymph node origin was a supported hypothesis, not proven. Compared with lymph nodes, tumors were less diverse; compared with nontumor tissue, more.

The chain recombines TRBV7-9 with TRBJ1-3; D might be TRBD1 (5 bases). Sequenced sample: axillary lymph node tissue. This receptor was identified in a female donor with breast cancer. Some clones in this sample may be carry-over from other donors' samples. CDR3 sequence reads: CASSLAQGIGGNTLYF. The CDR3, as DNA: TGTGCCAGCAGCTTAGCGCAGGGAATCGGAGGAAACACCCTATATTTT.